This T cell receptor (beta chain) was retrieved from a study of radiation and T cells in renal cell carcinoma. Germline V gene sequence: CDR1 SGHAT, CDR2 FQNNGV. Trimming cost V 1 base and J 3 bases, with 23 bases left between them. The CDR3 totals 19 residues. Time point noted: baseline pretreatment blood. Stated treatment: 15 Gy SBRT to primary tumor, nephrectomy 4 weeks later. Only in-frame clones appear in the TCRdb table, and some are missing; sequencing was by immunoSEQ multiplex PCR. This sample has roughly 100,000 clones, with about 79% found just once. This chain links TRBV11-2 with TRBJ2-3; D is possibly TRBD2 (5 bases). The clonotype comes from a man aged 55-75 years with renal cell carcinoma. Sequences were derived from blood, sampled from a patient whose treatment included radiotherapy and nephrectomy. The DNA for the CDR3 is TGTGCCAGCAGCTTAGTCGTCGATGGTCTGCAACTAGTTACAGATACGCAGTATTTT. The encoded protein is CASSLVVDGLQLVTDTQYF.